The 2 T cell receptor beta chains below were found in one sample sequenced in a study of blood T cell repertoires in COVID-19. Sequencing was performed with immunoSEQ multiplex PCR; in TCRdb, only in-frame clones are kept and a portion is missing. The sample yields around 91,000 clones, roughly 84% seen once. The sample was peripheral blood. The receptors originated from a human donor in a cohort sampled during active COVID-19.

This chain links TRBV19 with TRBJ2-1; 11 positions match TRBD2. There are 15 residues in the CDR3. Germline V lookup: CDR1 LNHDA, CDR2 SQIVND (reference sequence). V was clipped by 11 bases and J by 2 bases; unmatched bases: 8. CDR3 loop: CAVSVAGGPYNEQFF. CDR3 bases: TGTGCCGTATCCGTAGCGGGAGGGCCCTACAATGAGCAGTTCTTC.

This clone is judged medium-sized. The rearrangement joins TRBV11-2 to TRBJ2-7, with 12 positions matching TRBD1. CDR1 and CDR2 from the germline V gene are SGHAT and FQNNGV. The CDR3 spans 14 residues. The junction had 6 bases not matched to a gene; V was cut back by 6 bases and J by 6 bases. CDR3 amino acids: CASRGTGGIFEQYF. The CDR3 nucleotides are TGTGCCAGCAGGGGGACAGGGGGCATATTCGAGCAGTACTTC.